Each of the 24 T cell receptor beta chains below was sequenced from the same sample in a study of identical twins. TCRdb fed the 5' RACE reads into MiXCR, producing one record per CDR3 protein. The sample holds roughly 690,000 distinct CDR3 sequences, around 21% seen once. Another study also made use of these data, one on T cells expressing NK-cell markers.

The specimen was PBMCs. The receptors here all came from a woman aged 18-29 years in good health.

This clonotype was found a few times. The J gene is TRBJ2-7, the V gene TRBV20-1, with 12 positions matching TRBD1. J lost 5 bases, V lost 5 bases, and 4 bases had no gene match. Looked up from germline, CDR1 is DFQATT and CDR2 is SNEGSKA (reference sequence). The CDR3 length is 13 residues. The CDR3 nucleotides read TGCAGTGCTTCGGGACAGGGGGCCCACGAGCAGTACTTC. It yields the protein CSASGQGAHEQYF.

The chain uses TRBV2 and TRBJ2-7, with 12 bases fitting TRBD2. With 6 bases clipped from V and 9 bases from J, the junction kept 3 bases outside the gene matches. The CDR3 runs to 12 residues. Germline values: CDR1 SNHLY, CDR2 FYNNEI. The CDR3 loop reads CASRLAGGGQYF. The CDR3 nucleotides are TGTGCCAGCAGACTAGCGGGAGGTGGGCAGTACTTC.

The chain recombines TRBV29-1 with TRBJ2-2; 8 bases map to TRBD1. Germline-derived CDR1 and CDR2 are SQVTM and ANQGSEA. V lost 7 bases, J lost 7 bases, and 5 bases stayed unmatched. The CDR3 is 12 amino acids. CDR3 residues: CSAGGAGGELFF. The CDR3 DNA is TGCAGCGCAGGGGGCGCGGGCGGGGAGCTGTTTTTT.

This rearrangement joins TRBV29-1 to TRBJ2-1; 7 nucleotides line up with TRBD2. This CDR3 contains 15 residues. Germline assignment: CDR1 SQVTM and CDR2 ANQGSEA. The V and J ends lost 1 base and 3 bases, in that order; junction bases with no gene match: 6. The CDR3 region is CSVEGGRGSYNEQFF. For the CDR3, the DNA is TGCAGCGTTGAAGGAGGGCGCGGGAGCTACAATGAGCAGTTCTTC.

The V and J genes are TRBV20-1 and TRBJ2-7, with D tentatively TRBD2 (6 bases). The germline V gene encodes CDR1 DFQATT and CDR2 SNEGSKA (reference sequence). There are 13 residues in the CDR3. V was cut by 6 bases and J by 2 bases, with 14 bases left in between. CDR3 sequence reads: CSAGTVEPYEQYF. In DNA form, the CDR3 reads TGCAGTGCCGGGACTGTGGAACCCTACGAGCAGTACTTC.

This clonotype was found a few times. The gene calls are TRBV24-1 and TRBJ2-3; 11 bases map to TRBD2. V was clipped by 6 bases and J by 3 bases; unmatched bases: 4. CDR1 KGHDR and CDR2 SFDVKD come from the germline V gene. The CDR3 is made up of 15 amino acids. The CDR3: CATSSTSGSTDTQYF. The CDR3 bases are TGTGCCACCAGTTCCACTAGCGGGAGTACAGATACGCAGTATTTT.

The chain combines TRBV20-1 with TRBJ2-1; 7 positions agree with TRBD1. Germline-derived CDR1 and CDR2 are DFQATT and SNEGSKA (reference sequence). V shed 6 bases and J 4 bases; nucleotides not matched to a gene: 12. This CDR3 spans 15 amino acids. The chain's CDR3 is CSAQGQLGLYNEQFF. CDR3 sequence (DNA): TGCAGTGCCCAGGGACAGCTAGGATTATACAATGAGCAGTTCTTC.

J is TRBJ2-1 and V is TRBV7-2, with 8 bases fitting TRBD2. CDR3 length: 16 amino acids. Germline V CDR1 and CDR2: SGHTA, FQGNSA. J lost 6 bases, V lost 4 bases, and 11 bases had no gene match. The CDR3 here is CASSSLGGLGGNEQFF. DNA for the CDR3: TGTGCCAGCAGCTCCCTAGGGGGACTAGGGGGCAATGAGCAGTTCTTC.

The chain is built from TRBV12-3 or TRBV12-4 and TRBJ2-7, with D possibly being TRBD1 or TRBD2 (5 bases each). The CDR3 loop spans 16 amino acids. The ends were cut back, 0 bases at V and 6 bases at J, with 18 bases in the middle. In DNA form, the CDR3 reads TGTGCCAGCAGTTTAGCTCTGACGGGACCGTCGACCGAGCAGTACTTC. It translates to CASSLALTGPSTEQYF.

This clonotype was observed many times. The V and J genes are TRBV4-3 and TRBJ1-1; D gene uncertain. Looked up from germline, CDR1 is LGHNA and CDR2 is YSLEER. V was trimmed by 0 bases and J by 7 bases, leaving 9 bases between them. The CDR3 consists of 13 residues. The CDR3 is CASSQDLGLEAFF. DNA for the CDR3: TGCGCCAGCAGCCAAGATCTAGGGCTTGAAGCTTTCTTT.

CDR3 DNA sequence: TGTGCCAGCAGCTCTTATAACGGGGGGGCCACAGATACGCAGTATTTT. Translating gives CASSSYNGGATDTQYF. The chain has TRBV7-6 and TRBJ2-3, with 8 bases that match TRBD2. Germline lookup yields CDR1 SGHVS and CDR2 FNYEAQ. The CDR3 covers 16 residues. Trimming cost V 4 bases and J 2 bases; bases outside gene matches: 8.

This clonotype was seen only once. This chain links TRBV5-1 with TRBJ2-7, with D possibly TRBD1 on 6 matching bases. Trimming cost V 5 bases and J 3 bases, with 18 bases left between them. This CDR3 spans 15 amino acids. Germline CDR1 is SGHRS and CDR2 is YFSETQ. This CDR3 reads CASSPGPGQNYEQYF. DNA of the CDR3: TGCGCCAGCAGTCCCGGTCCGGGACAAAACTACGAGCAGTACTTC. Looking up the rest from reference TRBV5-1 and TRBJ2-7 gives the full variable domain: KAGVTQTPRYLIKTRGQQVTLSCSPISGHRSVSWYQQTPGQGLQFLFEYFSETQRNKGNFPGRFSGRQFSNSRSEMNVSTLELGDSALYLCASSPGPGQNYEQYFGPGTRLTVT.

This chain connects TRBV6-1 to TRBJ2-7; 8 nucleotides line up with TRBD1. J gave up 3 bases and V 5 bases, and 9 bases lay outside the gene matches. Germline V gene sequence: CDR1 MNHNS, CDR2 SASEGT. This CDR3 region has 15 residues. The CDR3: CASSPTGTGLYEQYF. As DNA, the CDR3 is TGTGCCAGCAGTCCCACCGGGACAGGTCTCTACGAGCAGTACTTC.

This clonotype turned up a few times. V and J are TRBV20-1 and TRBJ2-7; 9 bases are shared with TRBD2. The CDR3 covers 18 residues. Germline V CDR1 and CDR2: DFQATT, SNEGSKA (reference sequence). V shed 1 base and J 2 bases; nucleotides not matched to a gene: 15. The chain's CDR3 is CSARGPGNSGSITYEQYF. The CDR3 nucleotides read TGCAGTGCTAGAGGCCCCGGGAATAGCGGGAGCATTACCTACGAGCAGTACTTC.

The rearrangement joins TRBV29-1 to TRBJ1-5, with 8 bases fitting TRBD1. CDR1 SQVTM and CDR2 ANQGSEA come from the germline V gene. This CDR3 has 13 residues. V lost 5 bases and J lost 4; bases outside the gene matches: 4. DNA of the CDR3: TGCAGCGTTCTTGGACAGGGTAATCAGCCCCAGCATTTT. This codes for CSVLGQGNQPQHF.

The chain is built from TRBV5-1 and TRBJ1-1; the D gene is possibly TRBD1 (5 bases). The CDR3 is 16 amino acids. V lost 6 bases and J lost 0, with 18 bases in between. The germline V gene has CDR1 SGHRS and CDR2 YFSETQ. This CDR3 is CASKKGPGGLNTEAFF. In DNA form, the CDR3 reads TGCGCCAGCAAGAAGGGCCCGGGGGGTTTGAACACTGAAGCTTTCTTT.

This chain joins TRBV20-1 and TRBJ2-7; the D call may be TRBD1 or TRBD2 (5 bases each). This CDR3 region has 16 residues. V dropped 5 bases and J dropped 5 bases, with 25 bases sitting between them. Germline values: CDR1 DFQATT, CDR2 SNEGSKA (reference sequence). The CDR3 DNA sequence: TGCAGTGCTCAACACGAGGGGAGAGGCTTCGGAAACGAGCAGTACTTC. This translates into CSAQHEGRGFGNEQYF.

This clonotype was observed a handful of times. V gene TRBV20-1 combines with J gene TRBJ1-4, with D unresolved. Germline V gene sequence: CDR1 DFQATT, CDR2 SNEGSKA (reference sequence). Between the trimmed V and J ends, which lost 6 bases and 5 bases, there was a span of 13 bases. The CDR3 is 13 amino acids. The CDR3 sequence: CSAGRRNNEKLFF. In DNA form, the CDR3 reads TGCAGTGCCGGCCGGCGGAACAATGAAAAACTGTTTTTT.

This clonotype was seen more than once but under ten times. Here the CDR3 reads CATSSLGIGEQYF. DNA for the CDR3: TGTGCCACCAGCAGTCTGGGGATTGGAGAGCAGTACTTC. This chain links TRBV15 with TRBJ2-7; no clear D. The germline CDR1 and CDR2 sequences are LNHNV and YYDKDF (reference sequence). The CDR3 runs to 13 residues. Trimming removed 3 bases at V and 7 bases at J, with 13 bases between.

The table lists this clonotype with many counts. The chain has TRBV4-2 and TRBJ2-1, with D unresolved. Germline assignment: CDR1 LGHNA and CDR2 YNFKEQ. V lost 0 bases to trimming and J lost 6 bases, with 9 bases between them. The CDR3 sequence is 14 residues long. CDR3: CASSQDGTLNEQFF. CDR3 sequence (DNA): TGTGCCAGCAGCCAAGATGGAACGCTCAATGAGCAGTTCTTC.

The chain carries TRBV20-1 and TRBJ2-7; D is unclear. This CDR3 is 13 amino acids long. Trimming took off 3 bases at V and 6 bases at J, with 15 bases between the two ends. The V gene's germline CDR1 is DFQATT and CDR2 SNEGSKA (reference sequence). The CDR3 loop is CSASPENIGEQYF. In DNA form, the CDR3 reads TGCAGTGCTAGCCCCGAAAACATCGGCGAGCAGTACTTC.

This clonotype was counted a few times. This chain links TRBV7-9 with TRBJ1-5, with D unclear. Per germline, CDR1 SEHNR and CDR2 FQNEAQ (reference sequence). The CDR3 spans 13 residues. V was clipped by 5 bases and J by 4 bases, with 9 bases between them. In nucleotides, the CDR3 is TGTGCCAGCAGCCGATCGGGGAATCAGCCCCAGCATTTT. It is translated as CASSRSGNQPQHF. The whole variable domain, filled in from reference TRBV7-9 and TRBJ1-5, reads DTGVSQNPRHKITKRGQNVTFRCDPISEHNRLYWYRQTLGQGPEFLTYFQNEAQLEKSRLLSDRFSAERPKGSFSTLEIQRTEQGDSAMYLCASSRSGNQPQHFGDGTRLSIL.

This clonotype occurred a few times. The chain couples TRBV20-1 to TRBJ1-1; no clear D. CDR1 and CDR2 from the germline V gene are DFQATT and SNEGSKA (reference sequence). This CDR3 contains 13 residues. Trimming took off 3 bases at V and 0 bases at J, with 8 bases between the two ends. CDR3 nucleotide sequence: TGCAGTGCTAGCCAGAGGATGAACACTGAAGCTTTCTTT. It codes for CSASQRMNTEAFF.

This clonotype was counted between two and nine times. The chain links TRBV7-2 to TRBJ2-2; 8 bases are a match to TRBD2. This CDR3 spans 15 amino acids. After removal of 5 bases from V and 5 bases from J, the junction contained 7 bases not matched to a gene. From germline, CDR1 is SGHTA and CDR2 FQGNSA. The CDR3, as DNA: TGTGCCAGCAGCCTCGGGGGGGCTAAGACCGGGGAGCTGTTTTTT. Its translation is CASSLGGAKTGELFF.